Below, 10 T cell receptor beta chains from the same sample are listed, as sequenced in a study of T-cell memory formation after mild COVID-19. TCRdb used MiXCR to reprocess the 5' RACE reads, holding one entry per CDR3 protein. The sample holds hundreds of thousands of distinct CDR3 sequences, roughly 20% seen once. Material for sequencing was PBMCs or a T cell subset sorted from them (not recorded which). Receptor source: an adult woman who had mild COVID-19 (a few samples of this study predate the infection). Cell type and time point are not known.

V usage is TRBV5-1 and J usage is TRBJ1-1; D is unclear. Germline CDR1 reads SGHRS; CDR2 reads YFSETQ. V shed 0 bases and J shed 0 bases, with 6 bases lying between them. This CDR3 region has 14 residues. This CDR3 reads CASSLEFLNTEAFF. CDR3 nucleotide sequence: TGCGCCAGCAGCTTGGAATTTTTGAACACTGAAGCTTTCTTT. The entire variable domain, with the rest obtained from reference TRBV5-1 and TRBJ1-1, is as follows: KAGVTQTPRYLIKTRGQQVTLSCSPISGHRSVSWYQQTPGQGLQFLFEYFSETQRNKGNFPGRFSGRQFSNSRSEMNVSTLELGDSALYLCASSLEFLNTEAFFGQGTRLTVV.

The chain carries TRBV7-9 and TRBJ2-3, with TRBD1 identical over 7 bases. The V and J ends lost 1 base and 12 bases, in that order; junction bases with no gene match: 4. This CDR3 is built from 12 residues. Germline V gene lookup returns CDR1 SEHNR and CDR2 FQNEAQ (reference sequence). CDR3 coding DNA: TGTGCCAGCAGCTTAGGAGGGGGCGATCAGTATTTT. Protein: CASSLGGGDQYF.

The chain couples TRBV7-9 to TRBJ2-5; 8 nucleotides agree with TRBD2. The CDR3 has 13 amino acids. The germline V gene has CDR1 SEHNR and CDR2 FQNEAQ (reference sequence). Losses at the gene ends were 6 bases for V and 1 base for J; bases not matched to a gene: 1. CDR3 residues: CASRGLVQETQYF. CDR3 bases: TGTGCCAGCAGGGGACTAGTCCAAGAGACCCAGTACTTC.

This clonotype has just a few counts. This chain joins TRBV4-1 and TRBJ2-4; 8 nucleotides match TRBD1. The germline gives CDR1 MGHRA, CDR2 YSYEKL. The junction had 16 bases not matched to a gene; V was cut back by 5 bases and J by 4 bases. The CDR3 contains 18 residues. Here the CDR3 reads CASSWGQARGAQKNIQYF. The CDR3 DNA follows: TGCGCCAGCAGCTGGGGACAGGCACGGGGAGCGCAGAAAAACATTCAGTACTTC.

This chain joins TRBV4-2 and TRBJ2-1, with 7 bases aligning to TRBD1. Trimming cost V 1 base and J 5 bases; bases outside gene matches: 11. The germline V gene has CDR1 LGHNA and CDR2 YNFKEQ. This CDR3 is 17 amino acids long. CDR3 amino acids: CASSQVAYRGWDNEQFF. The CDR3 DNA follows: TGTGCCAGCAGCCAAGTAGCCTACAGGGGCTGGGACAATGAGCAGTTCTTC.

This clonotype came up a few times. The chain recombines TRBV19 with TRBJ2-3, with TRBD2 identical over 9 bases. Looked up from germline, CDR1 is LNHDA and CDR2 is SQIVND (reference sequence). There are 14 residues in the CDR3. Losses at the gene ends were 4 bases for V and 3 bases for J; bases not matched to a gene: 2. The CDR3 protein is CASSTSGITDTQYF. The DNA for the CDR3 is TGTGCCAGTAGTACTAGCGGGATTACAGATACGCAGTATTTT.

CDR3: CASSLASGRAYGYTF. CDR3 coding DNA: TGTGCCAGCAGCTTAGCGTCGGGCAGGGCCTATGGCTACACCTTC. This chain connects TRBV7-9 to TRBJ1-2; D might be TRBD1 (5 bases). Germline V CDR1 and CDR2: SEHNR, FQNEAQ (reference sequence). There are 15 residues in the CDR3. The V end lost 0 bases, the J end lost 4 bases, and 12 bases lay between the germline ends.

Many counts were recorded for this clonotype. V is TRBV5-1 and J is TRBJ1-1; D is unclear. The V end was cut by 0 bases, the J end by 2 bases, with 8 bases between. This CDR3 contains 14 residues. Per the germline V gene, CDR1 is SGHRS and CDR2 is YFSETQ. CDR3 coding DNA: TGCGCCAGCAGCTTGGTGGCAGATAACACTGAAGCTTTCTTT. This sequence encodes CASSLVADNTEAFF.

This chain links TRBV6-6 with TRBJ1-5; a weak D match, TRBD1 (5 bases). Trimming took 5 bases from V and 1 from J, leaving 15 bases between them. This CDR3 region has 16 residues. The germline gives CDR1 MNHNY, CDR2 SVGAGI (reference sequence). The CDR3 loop is CASSGPGGQSNQPQHF. The CDR3 DNA is TGTGCCAGCAGTGGCCCCGGGGGTCAAAGCAATCAGCCCCAGCATTTT.

This rearrangement joins TRBV10-3 to TRBJ1-2, with D uncertain. This CDR3 comprises 13 residues. Germline CDR1 and CDR2: ENHRY and SYGVKD. The V end lost 0 bases, the J end lost 5 bases, and 7 bases lay between the germline ends. CDR3 loop: CAISESAIYGYTF. CDR3 in DNA: TGTGCCATCAGTGAGTCTGCTATATATGGCTACACCTTC.